Here is one T cell receptor (beta chain) with its context. TCRdb's table, derived via immunoSEQ multiplex PCR, lists solely in-frame clones and lacks some. This sample yields about 310,000 clones, of which 80% are seen a single time; 5% to 7% belongs to the top ten. This sample was included in a study of cytotoxic CD8 clonotypes in ibrutinib-treated CLL. Whole-study context: The response samples were taken once patients had been treated for a median of about 12 months, range 6 to 36.

The length of the CDR3 is 14 residues. V was pared by 0 bases and J by 7 bases, with 2 bases of the junction left unmatched. CDR1 SSHAT and CDR2 FNYEAQ come from the germline V gene (reference sequence). The sequence was collected from a human donor with chronic lymphocytic leukemia. The chain couples TRBV7-7 to TRBJ2-1; 8 positions match TRBD2. The sequencing used PBMCs, collected before ibrutinib treatment. The CDR3 region has the DNA TGTGCCAGCAGCTTAGCGGGACTAGTTAATGAGCAGTTCTTC. It yields the protein CASSLAGLVNEQFF.